Given below is one T cell receptor (beta chain) in context. Antigen: not known. This sample is part of a study of T cells in Graves' hyperthyroidism and ophthalmopathy. Study outcomes and limitations: Expanded thyroid clonotypes (above 0.001) were mostly also found in blood.

In germline, CDR1 is MNHEY, CDR2 SMNVEV (reference sequence). Trimming left V 2 bases short and J 6 bases short, with 20 bases between. This CDR3 comprises 16 residues. Amplified TCR beta CDR3 regions derived from RNA transcripts. HTBI primers were used for first-round RT-PCR of the TCR CDR3. TCRdb recomputed calls from the multiplex PCR reads with MiXCR, one row per CDR3 protein. Of 700,000 or so distinct CDR3 sequences listed, about 16% are singletons. The sequenced material came from blood. This clonotype originated in a man between 18 and 29 years old with Graves' hyperthyroidism. This chain uses TRBV27 with TRBJ2-7; possible D gene TRBD1, 5 bases. The chain's CDR3 is CASSLRVRTRMIEQYF. In DNA, the CDR3 is TGTGCCAGCAGTTTAAGGGTCCGGACAAGGATGATCGAGCAGTACTTC.